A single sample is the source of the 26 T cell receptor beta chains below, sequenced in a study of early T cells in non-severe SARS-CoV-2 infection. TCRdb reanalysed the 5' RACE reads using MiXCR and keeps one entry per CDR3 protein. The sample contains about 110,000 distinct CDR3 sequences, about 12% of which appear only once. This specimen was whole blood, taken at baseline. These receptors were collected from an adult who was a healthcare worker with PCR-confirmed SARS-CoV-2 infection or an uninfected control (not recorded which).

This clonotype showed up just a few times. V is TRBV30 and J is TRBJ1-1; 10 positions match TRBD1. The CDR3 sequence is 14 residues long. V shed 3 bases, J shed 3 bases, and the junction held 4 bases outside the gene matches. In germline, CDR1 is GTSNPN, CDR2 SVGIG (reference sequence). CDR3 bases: TGTGCCTGGAGAAGGACAGGGGGAGACACTGAAGCTTTCTTT. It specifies CAWRRTGGDTEAFF.

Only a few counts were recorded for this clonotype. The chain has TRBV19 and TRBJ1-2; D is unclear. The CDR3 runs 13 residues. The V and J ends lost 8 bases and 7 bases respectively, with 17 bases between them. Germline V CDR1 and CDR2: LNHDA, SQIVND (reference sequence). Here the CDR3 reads CASSLMDLGGYTF. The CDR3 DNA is TGTGCCAGTTCCCTTATGGATCTTGGTGGCTACACCTTC.

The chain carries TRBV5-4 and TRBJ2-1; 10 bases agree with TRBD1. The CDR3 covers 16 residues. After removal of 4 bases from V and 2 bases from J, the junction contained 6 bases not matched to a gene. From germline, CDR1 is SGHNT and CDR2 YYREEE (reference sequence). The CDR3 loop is CASSRGTGATYNEQFF. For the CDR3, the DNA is TGTGCCAGCAGCCGGGGGACAGGGGCGACCTACAATGAGCAGTTCTTC.

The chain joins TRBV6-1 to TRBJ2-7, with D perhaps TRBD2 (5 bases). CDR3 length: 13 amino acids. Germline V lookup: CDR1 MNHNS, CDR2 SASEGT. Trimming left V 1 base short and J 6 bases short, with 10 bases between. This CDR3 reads CASSEVLGSEQYF. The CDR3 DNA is TGTGCCAGCAGTGAAGTATTAGGGAGCGAGCAGTACTTC.

The CDR3 bases are TGTGCCAGCAGCCCCACGGGACTAGCGGGGGCTGAGACCCAGTACTTC. Its protein is CASSPTGLAGAETQYF. This sequence joins TRBV7-3 and TRBJ2-5, with 14 bases matching TRBD2. J lost 5 bases, V lost 5 bases, and 7 bases had no gene match. From germline, CDR1 is SGHTA and CDR2 FQGTGA. The CDR3 is 16 residues long.

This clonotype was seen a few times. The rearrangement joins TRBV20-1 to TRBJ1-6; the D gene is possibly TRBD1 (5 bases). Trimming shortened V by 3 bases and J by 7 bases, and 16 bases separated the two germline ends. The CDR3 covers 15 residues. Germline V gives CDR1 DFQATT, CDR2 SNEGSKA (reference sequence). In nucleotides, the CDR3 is TGCAGTGCTAGTAAAGGGACGGTGGGGAATTCACCCCTCCACTTT. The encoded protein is CSASKGTVGNSPLHF.

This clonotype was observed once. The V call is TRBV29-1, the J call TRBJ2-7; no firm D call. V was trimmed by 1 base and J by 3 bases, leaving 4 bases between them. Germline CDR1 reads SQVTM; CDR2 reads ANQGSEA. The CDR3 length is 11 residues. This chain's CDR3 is CSVEVFYEQYF. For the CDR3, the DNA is TGCAGCGTTGAAGTTTTCTACGAGCAGTACTTC.

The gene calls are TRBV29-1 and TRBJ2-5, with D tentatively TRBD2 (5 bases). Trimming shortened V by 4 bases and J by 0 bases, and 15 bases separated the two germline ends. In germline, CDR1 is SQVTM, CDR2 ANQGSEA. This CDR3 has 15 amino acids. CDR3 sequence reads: CSVARAETYQETQYF. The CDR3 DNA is TGCAGCGTTGCAAGAGCGGAGACCTACCAAGAGACCCAGTACTTC.

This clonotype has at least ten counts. The CDR3 spells CASSLRGRGADTQYF. In DNA form, the CDR3 reads TGTGCCAGCAGTTTGCGCGGGAGAGGGGCAGATACGCAGTATTTT. The chain links TRBV12-3 or TRBV12-4 to TRBJ2-3, with 7 bases aligning to TRBD2. With V trimmed by 3 bases and J by 4 bases, 7 bases remained unmatched. The CDR3 length is 15 residues.

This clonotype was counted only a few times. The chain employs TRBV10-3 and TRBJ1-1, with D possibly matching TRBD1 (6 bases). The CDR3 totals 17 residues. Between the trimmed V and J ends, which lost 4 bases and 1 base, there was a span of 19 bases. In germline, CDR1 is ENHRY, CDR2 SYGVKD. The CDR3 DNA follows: TGTGCCATCAGTGGCGCCGTGGGGCAGGGGAGGAACACTGAAGCTTTCTTT. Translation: CAISGAVGQGRNTEAFF.

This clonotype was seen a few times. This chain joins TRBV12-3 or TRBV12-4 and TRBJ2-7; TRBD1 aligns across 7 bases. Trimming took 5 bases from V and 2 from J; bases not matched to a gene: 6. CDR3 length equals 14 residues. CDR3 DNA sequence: TGTGCCAGCAGTCCTTTTACAGGGGCCTACGAGCAGTACTTC. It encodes CASSPFTGAYEQYF.

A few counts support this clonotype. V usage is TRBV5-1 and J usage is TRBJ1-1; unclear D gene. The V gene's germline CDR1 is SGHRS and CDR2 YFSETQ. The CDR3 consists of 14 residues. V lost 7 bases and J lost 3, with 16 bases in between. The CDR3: CASGIYTSDTEAFF. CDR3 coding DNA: TGCGCCAGCGGAATATACACCTCGGACACTGAAGCTTTCTTT.

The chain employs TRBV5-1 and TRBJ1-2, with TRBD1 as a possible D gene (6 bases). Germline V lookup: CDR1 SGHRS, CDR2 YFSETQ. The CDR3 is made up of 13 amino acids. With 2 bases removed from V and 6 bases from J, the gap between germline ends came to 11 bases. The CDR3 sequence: CASSLQGEDGYTF. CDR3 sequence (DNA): TGCGCCAGCAGCTTACAGGGCGAAGATGGCTACACCTTC.

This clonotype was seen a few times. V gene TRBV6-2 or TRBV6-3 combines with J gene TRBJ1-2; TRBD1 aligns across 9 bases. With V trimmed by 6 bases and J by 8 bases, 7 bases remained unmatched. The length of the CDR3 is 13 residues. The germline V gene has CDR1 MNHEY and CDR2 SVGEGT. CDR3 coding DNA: TGTGCCAGCAGCCAGGACAGGGGAGGCGGCTACACCTTC. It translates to CASSQDRGGGYTF.

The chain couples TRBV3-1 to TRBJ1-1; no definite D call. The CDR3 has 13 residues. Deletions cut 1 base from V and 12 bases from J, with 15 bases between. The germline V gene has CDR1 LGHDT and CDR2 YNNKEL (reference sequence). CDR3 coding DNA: TGTGCCAGCAGCCAAGCCCCATTGGGTTGGTCTTTCTTT. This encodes CASSQAPLGWSFF.

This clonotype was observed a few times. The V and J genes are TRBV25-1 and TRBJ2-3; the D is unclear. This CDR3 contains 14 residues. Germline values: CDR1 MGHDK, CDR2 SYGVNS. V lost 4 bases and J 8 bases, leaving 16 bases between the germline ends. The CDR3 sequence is CASSGSGGKVTQYF. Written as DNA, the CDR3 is TGTGCCAGCAGTGGGTCCGGCGGTAAGGTTACGCAGTATTTT. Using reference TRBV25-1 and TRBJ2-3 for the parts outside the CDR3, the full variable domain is EADIYQTPRYLVIGTGKKITLECSQTMGHDKMYWYQQDPGMELHLIHYSYGVNSTEKGDLSSESTVSRIRTEHFPLTLESARPSHTSQYLCASSGSGGKVTQYFGPGTRLTVL.

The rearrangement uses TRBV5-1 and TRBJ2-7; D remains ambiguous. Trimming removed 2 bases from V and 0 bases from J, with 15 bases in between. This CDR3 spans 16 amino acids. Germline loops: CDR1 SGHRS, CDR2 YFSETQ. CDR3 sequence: CASSFGLQALSYEQYF. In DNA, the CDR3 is TGCGCCAGCAGCTTTGGGCTCCAGGCTCTCTCCTACGAGCAGTACTTC.

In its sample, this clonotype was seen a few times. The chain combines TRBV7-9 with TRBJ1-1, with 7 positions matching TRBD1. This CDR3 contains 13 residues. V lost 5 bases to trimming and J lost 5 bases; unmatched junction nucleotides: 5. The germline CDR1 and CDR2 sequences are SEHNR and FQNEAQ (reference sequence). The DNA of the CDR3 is TGTGCCAGCAGCCTATTACAGGGGACTGAAGCTTTCTTT. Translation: CASSLLQGTEAFF.

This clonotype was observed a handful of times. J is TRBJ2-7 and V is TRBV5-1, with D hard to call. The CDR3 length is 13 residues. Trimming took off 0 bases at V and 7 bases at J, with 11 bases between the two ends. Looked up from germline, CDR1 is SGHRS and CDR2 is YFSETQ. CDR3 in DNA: TGCGCCAGCAGCTTGGGACTCGGTAGGGAGCAGTACTTC. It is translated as CASSLGLGREQYF.

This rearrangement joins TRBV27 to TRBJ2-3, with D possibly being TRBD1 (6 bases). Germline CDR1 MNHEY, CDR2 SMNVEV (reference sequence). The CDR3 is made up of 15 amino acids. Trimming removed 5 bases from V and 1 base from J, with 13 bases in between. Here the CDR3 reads CASSTNRDGTDTQYF. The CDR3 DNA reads TGTGCCAGCAGTACCAACAGGGACGGCACAGATACGCAGTATTTT.

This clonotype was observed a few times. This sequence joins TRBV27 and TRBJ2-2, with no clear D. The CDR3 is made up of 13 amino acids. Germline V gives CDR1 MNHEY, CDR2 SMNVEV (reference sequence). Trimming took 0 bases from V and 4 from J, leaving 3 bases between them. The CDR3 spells CASSLSPTGELFF. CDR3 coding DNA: TGTGCCAGCAGTTTATCTCCCACCGGGGAGCTGTTTTTT.

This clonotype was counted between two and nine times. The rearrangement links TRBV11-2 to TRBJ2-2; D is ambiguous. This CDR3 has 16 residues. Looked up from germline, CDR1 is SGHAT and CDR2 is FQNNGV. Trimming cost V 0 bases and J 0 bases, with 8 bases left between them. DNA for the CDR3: TGTGCCAGCAGCTTAGAACGGGCAGCGAACACCGGGGAGCTGTTTTTT. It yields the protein CASSLERAANTGELFF.

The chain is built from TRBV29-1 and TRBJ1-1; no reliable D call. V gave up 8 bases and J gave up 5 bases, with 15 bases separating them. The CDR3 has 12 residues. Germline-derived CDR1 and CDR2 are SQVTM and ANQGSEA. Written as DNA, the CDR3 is TGCAGCACCCGTCAGCTGCCTACTGAAGCTTTCTTT. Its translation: CSTRQLPTEAFF.

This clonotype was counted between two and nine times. The CDR3 bases are TGCAGTGCTAGAGGGTCATCCGGGACAGTATACAATGAGCAGTTCTTC. Protein sequence: CSARGSSGTVYNEQFF. The chain links TRBV20-1 to TRBJ2-1; the match to TRBD1 covers 7 bases. Trimming cost V 1 base and J 4 bases; bases outside gene matches: 10. The germline gives CDR1 DFQATT, CDR2 SNEGSKA (reference sequence). There are 16 residues in the CDR3.

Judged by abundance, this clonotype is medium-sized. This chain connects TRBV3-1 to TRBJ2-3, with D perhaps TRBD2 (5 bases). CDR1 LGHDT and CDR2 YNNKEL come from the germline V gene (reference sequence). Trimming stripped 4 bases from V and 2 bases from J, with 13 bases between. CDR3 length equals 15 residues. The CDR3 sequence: CASSRQPDFTDTQYF. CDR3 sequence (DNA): TGTGCCAGCAGCCGGCAGCCGGACTTCACAGATACGCAGTATTTT.

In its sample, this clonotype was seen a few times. Written as DNA, the CDR3 is TGTGCCAGCAGCCCGGGTAGCGGGATGAGCACAGATACGCAGTATTTT. It encodes CASSPGSGMSTDTQYF. The chain is built from TRBV9 and TRBJ2-3; 8 nucleotides agree with TRBD2. The V gene end was trimmed by 4 bases and the J gene end by 0 bases; junction bases not matched to a gene: 7. The CDR3 has 16 amino acids. Germline loops: CDR1 SGDLS, CDR2 YYNGEE.